Listed here are 27 T cell receptor beta chains from one sample, sequenced in a study of memory CD4+ T cells and cytomegalovirus serostatus. The sort gate was single viable CD3+CD4+CD8-CD45RO+ cells for memory CD4+ T cells. The assay was immunoSEQ multiplex PCR, and TCRdb's table has in-frame clones only and misses some. The sample has approximately 70,000 clones, around 76% seen once. Sequenced: memory CD4+ T cells from blood. The receptors were gathered from an adult in good health and CMV-seropositive.

This clone counts as medium-sized (0.01 to 0.1%). The chain links TRBV28 to TRBJ1-2, with a tentative D call TRBD1 (6 bases). Germline loops: CDR1 MDHEN, CDR2 SYDVKM. The CDR3 has 14 residues. Deletions cut 3 bases from V and 5 bases from J, with 13 bases between. CDR3 coding DNA: TGTGCCAGCAGTTTCAGGGCAGGGGATTATGGCTACACCTTC. It codes for CASSFRAGDYGYTF.

The chain carries TRBV2 and TRBJ2-4; possibly TRBD1 for D (6 bases). Germline-derived CDR1 and CDR2 are SNHLY and FYNNEI. The CDR3 totals 13 residues. Trimming took 6 bases from V and 6 from J, leaving 12 bases between them. This chain's CDR3 is CASRDSPLNIQYF. The CDR3 DNA is TGTGCCAGCAGGGACAGCCCACTAAACATTCAGTACTTC.

The chain employs TRBV28 and TRBJ2-6; D uncertain. Germline V gene data show CDR1 as MDHEN and CDR2 as SYDVKM. The ends were cut back, 5 bases at V and 12 bases at J, with 11 bases in the middle. The CDR3 spans 12 residues. CDR3 sequence: CASSPRWLVLTF. CDR3 coding DNA: TGTGCCAGCAGTCCCCGATGGCTCGTCCTGACTTTC.

The chain employs TRBV28 and TRBJ1-5, with D tentatively TRBD1 (5 bases). Trimming pared 10 bases from V and 0 bases from J, leaving 13 bases between. This CDR3 has 14 residues. Germline V gives CDR1 MDHEN, CDR2 SYDVKM. The CDR3 here is CANRWRDSNQPQHF. CDR3 nucleotide sequence: TGTGCCAACAGGTGGAGGGATAGCAATCAGCCCCAGCATTTT.

The rearrangement uses TRBV5-5 and TRBJ2-7; 9 bases are shared with TRBD1. Germline CDR1 is SGHKS and CDR2 is YYEKEE (reference sequence). The length of the CDR3 is 19 residues. With V trimmed by 3 bases and J by 0 bases, 16 bases remained unmatched. CDR3 amino acids: CASSSPGQGLIKSSYEQYF. In DNA, the CDR3 is TGTGCCAGCAGCTCACCGGGACAGGGATTAATTAAGAGCTCCTACGAGCAGTACTTC.

This chain joins TRBV6-1 and TRBJ1-1, with a possible D match to TRBD1 (5 bases). The CDR3 sequence is 14 residues long. In germline, CDR1 is MNHNS, CDR2 SASEGT. Trimming took 2 bases from V and 4 from J, leaving 11 bases between them. For the CDR3, the DNA is TGTGCCAGCAGTGAATTGTGGGGCAGCACTGAAGCTTTCTTT. It encodes CASSELWGSTEAFF.

The rearrangement joins TRBV21-1 to TRBJ1-3; TRBD1 is taken as the D call from the table, unchecked against the DNA. TRBV21-1 is recorded as a pseudogene. This CDR3 contains 15 residues. The CDR3 loop reads CASTPGQSSGNTIYF. CDR3 nucleotides: TGTGCCAGCACACCGGGACAGAGCTCTGGAAACACCATATATTTT.

This chain joins TRBV6-1 and TRBJ1-6; D gene uncertain. This CDR3 comprises 12 residues. V was clipped by 3 bases and J by 7 bases, with 4 bases between them. Per the germline V gene, CDR1 is MNHNS and CDR2 is SASEGT. The CDR3 nucleotides are TGTGCCAGCAGTGACAGGAATTCACCCCTCCACTTT. It specifies CASSDRNSPLHF.

This clone was seen a few times. The chain joins TRBV7-2 to TRBJ1-6; D is unclear. The germline CDR1 and CDR2 sequences are SGHTA and FQGNSA. With 5 bases removed from V and 8 bases from J, the gap between germline ends came to 10 bases. The CDR3 length is 13 residues. The CDR3, as DNA: TGTGCCAGCAGCCCCCGCGTTTATTCACCCCTCCACTTT. Translation gives CASSPRVYSPLHF.

The genes are TRBV6-1 and TRBJ1-1; weak D call: TRBD1 (5 bases). The germline V gene has CDR1 MNHNS and CDR2 SASEGT. CDR3 length: 14 residues. V was cut by 5 bases and J by 3 bases, with 13 bases left in between. DNA for the CDR3: TGTGCCAGCAGTTCCCGGCGAGGGGACACTGAAGCTTTCTTT. It specifies CASSSRRGDTEAFF.

This chain joins TRBV29-1 and TRBJ1-2; perhaps TRBD1 as D (5 bases). CDR1 and CDR2 from the germline V gene are SQVTM and ANQGSEA. The CDR3 extends over 12 amino acids. With 0 bases removed from V and 8 bases from J, the gap between germline ends came to 10 bases. CDR3 residues: CSVEEGRGGYTF. The DNA for the CDR3 is TGCAGCGTTGAAGAGGGAAGGGGAGGCTACACCTTC.

The chain joins TRBV11-2 to TRBJ1-2; 8 positions agree with TRBD1. CDR1 and CDR2 (germline): SGHAT, FQNNGV. The V segment lost 3 bases and the J segment 4 bases; nucleotides outside the gene matches: 4. CDR3 length: 14 residues. The CDR3 spells CASSFVTGAYGYTF. CDR3 DNA: TGTGCCAGCAGCTTTGTGACAGGGGCCTATGGCTACACCTTC.

The sample holds a few counts of this clone. This sequence joins TRBV5-5 and TRBJ1-1, with 8 bases identical to TRBD1. The CDR3 runs to 14 residues. J was trimmed by 1 base and V by 1 base; bases with no gene match: 0. Germline V gene data show CDR1 as SGHKS and CDR2 as YYEKEE (reference sequence). In DNA, the CDR3 is TGTGCCAGCAGCTTGCAGGGGGCGAACACTGAAGCTTTCTTT. It translates to CASSLQGANTEAFF.

The chain combines TRBV5-1 with TRBJ2-5; perhaps TRBD2 as D (5 bases). From germline, CDR1 is SGHRS and CDR2 YFSETQ. Trimming left V 4 bases short and J 2 bases short, with 18 bases between. This CDR3 contains 16 residues. The CDR3 DNA is TGCGCCAGCAGCCGAGGAGGTTCGGGCCTACAAGAGACCCAGTACTTC. Amino acids: CASSRGGSGLQETQYF.

V is TRBV4-3 and J is TRBJ2-5; D is perhaps TRBD2 (6 bases). Germline V gene data show CDR1 as LGHNA and CDR2 as YSLEER. This CDR3 is built from 15 residues. V lost 0 bases and J 5 bases, leaving 13 bases between the germline ends. This CDR3 reads CASSQEGGVRETQYF. CDR3 coding DNA: TGCGCCAGCAGCCAAGAGGGGGGAGTTCGTGAGACCCAGTACTTC.

This sequence joins TRBV9 and TRBJ2-1; 9 bases fit TRBD2. Germline-derived CDR1 and CDR2 are SGDLS and YYNGEE. With V trimmed by 3 bases and J by 3 bases, 4 bases remained unmatched. The CDR3 loop spans 15 amino acids. For the CDR3, the DNA is TGTGCCAGCAGCGGTAGCGGGGGTAGCTACAATGAGCAGTTCTTC. This translates into CASSGSGGSYNEQFF. Drawing the rest from reference TRBV9 and TRBJ2-1, the complete variable domain is DSGVTQTPKHLITATGQRVTLRCSPRSGDLSVYWYQQSLDQGLQFLIQYYNGEERAKGNILERFSAQQFPDLHSELNLSSLELGDSALYFCASSGSGGSYNEQFFGPGTRLTVL.

This clone was observed a single time. The V and J genes are TRBV6-1 and TRBJ1-1; maybe TRBD1 (6 bases). The V gene's germline CDR1 is MNHNS and CDR2 SASEGT. Trimming stripped 4 bases from V and 2 bases from J, with 11 bases between. CDR3 length equals 14 residues. The CDR3: CASSAGTTNTEAFF. CDR3 DNA: TGTGCCAGCAGTGCAGGGACAACCAACACTGAAGCTTTCTTT.

This sequence joins TRBV19 and TRBJ2-7; a possible D gene is TRBD1 (6 bases). V dropped 5 bases and J dropped 4 bases, with 12 bases sitting between them. The germline V gene encodes CDR1 LNHDA and CDR2 SQIVND (reference sequence). CDR3 size: 13 residues. CDR3 residues: CASSRNRAYEQYF. Written as DNA, the CDR3 is TGTGCCAGTAGTCGGAACAGGGCGTACGAGCAGTACTTC.

The table lists this clone with a count of one. V is TRBV7-6 and J is TRBJ1-3; tentatively, D is TRBD1 (6 bases). CDR3 length equals 15 residues. Germline lookup yields CDR1 SGHVS and CDR2 FNYEAQ. The V and J ends lost 1 base and 0 bases respectively, with 7 bases between them. The CDR3 region has the DNA TGTGCCAGCAGCTTAGAGGGGGGCTCTGGAAACACCATATATTTT. It is translated as CASSLEGGSGNTIYF.

The rearrangement uses TRBV4-3 and TRBJ2-2; maybe TRBD2 (5 bases). Germline loops: CDR1 LGHNA, CDR2 YSLEER. V lost 0 bases, J lost 1 base, and 12 bases lay in between. The CDR3 sequence is 17 residues long. The CDR3 nucleotides read TGCGCCAGCAGCCAAGATGGGGTGGGGAGGAACACCGGGGAGCTGTTTTTT. It codes for CASSQDGVGRNTGELFF.

This sequence joins TRBV11-3 and TRBJ2-1, with TRBD2 matching over 9 bases. Germline V gives CDR1 SGHNT, CDR2 YENEEA. Germline trimming cut 4 bases from V and 8 bases from J; bases unmatched to any gene: 12. This CDR3 spans 16 amino acids. The CDR3 is CASSSAGAGGKYEQFF. The CDR3 DNA sequence: TGTGCCAGCAGCTCCGCGGGGGCGGGAGGGAAGTATGAGCAGTTCTTC.

In its sample, this clone was seen many times. The J gene is TRBJ1-4, the V gene TRBV4-2; 7 bases map to TRBD1. Germline assignment: CDR1 LGHNA and CDR2 YNFKEQ. The CDR3 runs to 16 residues. J gave up 5 bases and V 1 base, and 7 bases lay outside the gene matches. CDR3 protein: CASSQARDSLNEKLFF. The CDR3 coding sequence is TGTGCCAGCAGCCAAGCCCGGGACAGCCTCAATGAAAAACTGTTTTTT.

This clone was counted a few times. This chain links TRBV28 with TRBJ1-3, with no clear D. The CDR3 covers 13 residues. Trimming cost V 5 bases and J 2 bases, with 7 bases left between them. Germline lookup yields CDR1 MDHEN and CDR2 SYDVKM. The CDR3 DNA reads as TGTGCCAGCAGTCCACCTCCTGGAAACACCATATATTTT. This encodes CASSPPPGNTIYF. Supplemented by reference TRBV28 and TRBJ1-3, the full variable domain reads DVKVTQSSRYLVKRTGEKVFLECVQDMDHENMFWYRQDPGLGLRLIYFSYDVKMKEKGDIPEGYSVSREKKERFSLILESASTNQTSMYLCASSPPPGNTIYFGEGSWLTVV.

The chain recombines TRBV2 with TRBJ1-2, with a possible D match to TRBD1 (5 bases). This CDR3 has 12 residues. Germline assignment: CDR1 SNHLY and CDR2 FYNNEI. V was pared by 2 bases and J by 4 bases, with 5 bases between. The CDR3 nucleotides are TGTGCCAGCAGTGAACAGGGCTATGGCTACACCTTC. Translating it yields CASSEQGYGYTF.

The rearrangement links TRBV30 to TRBJ1-1; D gene unclear. Trimming pared 3 bases from V and 3 bases from J, leaving 14 bases between. This CDR3 is built from 14 residues. CDR1 is GTSNPN and CDR2 is SVGIG in the germline V gene (reference sequence). In nucleotides, the CDR3 is TGTGCCTGGAGGGGCAGGAGGGTAGACACTGAAGCTTTCTTT. Translating gives CAWRGRRVDTEAFF.

V usage is TRBV28 and J usage is TRBJ1-1; D ambiguous. Trimming pared 6 bases from V and 0 bases from J, leaving 11 bases between. CDR3 length: 14 amino acids. Per germline, CDR1 MDHEN and CDR2 SYDVKM. As DNA, the CDR3 is TGTGCCAGCAGCAACAATATCATGAACACTGAAGCTTTCTTT. The encoded protein is CASSNNIMNTEAFF. The full variable domain, with the rest looked up from reference TRBV28 and TRBJ1-1, is DVKVTQSSRYLVKRTGEKVFLECVQDMDHENMFWYRQDPGLGLRLIYFSYDVKMKEKGDIPEGYSVSREKKERFSLILESASTNQTSMYLCASSNNIMNTEAFFGQGTRLTVV.

The chain uses TRBV18 and TRBJ1-1; D gene ambiguous. Trimming left V 5 bases short and J 2 bases short, with 24 bases between. Germline lookup yields CDR1 KGHSH and CDR2 LQKENI. The CDR3 is 18 amino acids. CDR3 bases: TGTGCCAGCTCAACAGAACCCCCGGGGAGATATCGCAACACTGAAGCTTTCTTT. Translated: CASSTEPPGRYRNTEAFF.